This T cell receptor beta chain is drawn from a study of shared clonotypes between healthy human individuals. The assay was immunoSEQ multiplex PCR, and TCRdb's table has in-frame clones only and misses some. The profile shows hundreds of thousands of clones, approximately 97% of them singletons. This CDR3 is built from 15 residues. The V gene lost 8 bases and the J gene lost 1 base, with 17 bases spanning the gap. CDR1 and CDR2 (germline): MGHRA, YSYEKL. This sequence joins TRBV4-1 and TRBJ2-5; maybe TRBD1 (6 bases). The source of this sequence is a woman aged 25 to 39 in good health. Sample: naive CD4+ T cells sorted from blood. Subset: CD45RA+ positively selected. The CDR3 protein is CASRKSGVSQETQYF. In nucleotides, the CDR3 is TGCGCCAGCCGCAAATCAGGGGTTTCCCAAGAGACCCAGTACTTC.